The rows below give T cell receptor beta chains drawn from one sample of a study of blood T cell repertoires in COVID-19. This table comes from immunoSEQ multiplex PCR, and its TCRdb copy is limited to in-frame clones, with some not included. The sample yields over 80,000 clones, approximately 88% seen once. The specimen was peripheral blood. These receptor sequences come from a man in his 70s with acute or convalescent COVID-19. Each CDR3 is given with its conserved first and last residue. Each record gives: V gene, clone size, J gene, D gene, CDR3 protein, CDR3 DNA. D genes are given only for firm matches. Only part of the rows carry a size: once, few, many, or a class if the clone is expanded.

V gene: TRBV19; clone size: -; J gene: TRBJ2-2; D gene: -; CDR3 protein: CASRAGLNTGELFF; CDR3 DNA: TGTGCCAGTAGGGCAGGGTTGAACACCGGGGAGCTGTTTTTT
V gene: TRBV6-5; clone size: -; J gene: TRBJ2-1; D gene: -; CDR3 protein: CASRATFLLNEQFF; CDR3 DNA: TGTGCCAGCAGGGCGACATTCCTCCTCAATGAGCAGTTCTTC
V gene: TRBV2; clone size: -; J gene: TRBJ2-5; D gene: TRBD2; CDR3 protein: CATQRGGPETQYF; CDR3 DNA: TGTGCCACCCAACGGGGGGGCCCGGAGACCCAGTACTTC
V gene: TRBV5-4; clone size: -; J gene: TRBJ2-1; D gene: TRBD1; CDR3 protein: CASSSYDRANNEQFF; CDR3 DNA: TGTGCCAGCAGCTCCTACGACAGGGCTAACAATGAGCAGTTCTTC
V gene: TRBV11-2; clone size: once; J gene: TRBJ2-1; D gene: TRBD2; CDR3 protein: CASSLTSGGYNEQFF; CDR3 DNA: TGTGCCAGCAGCCTAACTAGCGGGGGGTACAATGAGCAGTTCTTC
V gene: TRBV29-1; clone size: -; J gene: TRBJ1-5; D gene: TRBD1; CDR3 protein: CSVSTGLLGNQPQHF; CDR3 DNA: TGCAGCGTTTCGACAGGGCTTTTGGGCAATCAGCCCCAGCATTTT
V gene: TRBV11-1; clone size: -; J gene: TRBJ2-4; D gene: -; CDR3 protein: CASSTTLNIQYF; CDR3 DNA: TGTGCCAGCAGCACTACACTAAACATTCAGTACTTC
V gene: TRBV24-1; clone size: once; J gene: TRBJ2-1; D gene: -; CDR3 protein: CATSAGYNEQFF; CDR3 DNA: TGTGCCACCAGTGCGGGATACAATGAGCAGTTCTTC
V gene: TRBV6-4; clone size: once; J gene: TRBJ2-1; D gene: -; CDR3 protein: CASNQTGNEQFF; CDR3 DNA: TGTGCCAGCAACCAGACAGGCAATGAGCAGTTCTTC
V gene: TRBV28; clone size: -; J gene: TRBJ2-1; D gene: -; CDR3 protein: CASSPRSFNYNEQFF; CDR3 DNA: TGTGCCAGCAGTCCTCGGTCCTTCAACTACAATGAGCAGTTCTTC
V gene: TRBV2; clone size: -; J gene: TRBJ1-2; D gene: -; CDR3 protein: CASNAVGYYGYTF; CDR3 DNA: TGTGCCAGCAATGCGGTAGGCTACTATGGCTACACCTTC
V gene: TRBV9; clone size: -; J gene: TRBJ2-3; D gene: TRBD2; CDR3 protein: CASSSTSGTSTDTQYF; CDR3 DNA: TGTGCCAGCAGCTCGACTAGCGGTACTAGCACAGATACGCAGTATTTT
V gene: TRBV12-1; clone size: -; J gene: TRBJ1-6; D gene: -; CDR3 protein: CASSQNRTGRQFSYNSPLHF; CDR3 DNA: TGTGCCAGCAGCCAAAACAGGACAGGCCGACAGTTCTCCTATAATTCACCCCTCCACTTT
V gene: TRBV15; clone size: -; J gene: TRBJ1-3; D gene: -; CDR3 protein: CATSREMGGTSSGNTIYF; CDR3 DNA: TGTGCCACCAGCAGAGAAATGGGAGGGACGAGCTCTGGAAACACCATATATTTT
V gene: TRBV7-2; clone size: -; J gene: TRBJ1-6; D gene: -; CDR3 protein: CASSLVGTTLHF; CDR3 DNA: TGTGCCAGCAGCTTAGTGGGGACTACCCTCCACTTT
V gene: TRBV27; clone size: -; J gene: TRBJ1-2; D gene: -; CDR3 protein: CASSRQVGANYGYTF; CDR3 DNA: TGTGCCAGCAGTAGACAGGTCGGGGCTAACTATGGCTACACCTTC
V gene: TRBV28; clone size: -; J gene: TRBJ1-5; D gene: -; CDR3 protein: CASGSSNQPQHF; CDR3 DNA: TGTGCCAGCGGGAGTAGCAATCAGCCCCAGCATTTT